These T cell receptor beta chains were read from a single sample in a study of radiotherapy plus CTLA-4 blockade in lung cancer. Measured with immunoSEQ multiplex PCR; TCRdb has only the in-frame clones, and not every one. The profile shows about 60,000 clones, just over 75% of them singletons. The sequences come from peripheral blood, collected from a patient treated with radiotherapy plus ipilimumab. Receptors originate from a human donor with non-small cell lung cancer who had a partial response to radiotherapy plus ipilimumab. The CDR3 runs from the conserved cysteine through the conserved F or W. D genes are given only for firm matches. A clone size is listed for some rows: how often the clone was seen (once, few, many), or a class if it is expanded.

TRBV5-1	TRBJ2-7	TRBD1	NA	CASSLRWDRVDEQYF
TRBV27	TRBJ2-3	TRBD2	NA	CASSFNRLAGSDTQYF
TRBV5-8	TRBJ1-4	TRBD1	NA	CASSLVGRGPNEKLFF
TRBV2	TRBJ2-3	TRBD1	few	CASGDRDGTDTQYF
TRBV28	TRBJ2-2	NA	NA	CASSFRQGITGELFF
TRBV27	TRBJ1-1	NA	NA	CASSGLRRDTEAFF
TRBV4-1	TRBJ2-5	TRBD2	once	CASSQLGLAGQETQYF
TRBV5-1	TRBJ1-1	NA	NA	CASSSQGRNTEAFF
TRBV27	TRBJ1-1	NA	NA	CASSTDFITEAFF
TRBV5-1	TRBJ2-2	TRBD1	NA	CASSTQGAVRTGELFF
TRBV7-6	TRBJ1-1	TRBD1	NA	CASSLNPTGLNTEAFF
TRBV7-9	TRBJ2-3	NA	NA	CASSPWSERTDTQYF
TRBV6-1	TRBJ2-7	NA	NA	CASLPQGLPYEQYF
TRBV7-9	TRBJ2-5	NA	NA	CASSQTTGQETQYF
TRBV7-6	TRBJ2-1	NA	NA	CASSLSRSEQFF
TRBV27	TRBJ2-1	TRBD2	NA	CASSSSGGAFNEQFF
TRBV6-6	TRBJ1-6	NA	NA	CASSPRTENSPLHF
TRBV7-6	TRBJ2-6	TRBD1	NA	CASSPGTGGAGANVLTF
TRBV9	TRBJ1-2	NA	NA	CASSVGEGSYGYTF
TRBV19	TRBJ2-7	NA	few	CASSWQTNSYEQYF
TRBV27	TRBJ2-5	NA	NA	CASSLYQGRETQYF
TRBV7-9	TRBJ2-3	TRBD2	medium-sized	CASSSSLAGGNTDTQYF
TRBV4-2	TRBJ2-1	TRBD2	NA	CASSHQSGEGLNEQFF
TRBV5-6	TRBJ2-4	TRBD1	NA	CASSNDRGQNIQYF
TRBV19	TRBJ2-7	NA	few	CASKKSQGGSYEQYF
TRBV5-1	TRBJ1-2	NA	NA	CASSPSPRGDGYTF
TRBV28	TRBJ2-3	TRBD2	NA	CASSSPGGARADTQYF
TRBV28	TRBJ1-5	NA	NA	CASMGAGQPQHF
TRBV5-6	TRBJ1-4	TRBD1	NA	CASSSEGAGAGKLFF
TRBV29-1	TRBJ2-1	TRBD2	NA	CSALAGASYNEQFF
TRBV6-1	TRBJ1-2	NA	NA	CASSDWGLYGYTF
TRBV5-6	TRBJ2-3	TRBD2	NA	CASSLVTSGTTDTQYF
TRBV5-6	TRBJ2-7	NA	NA	CASSLVQGYEQYF
TRBV9	TRBJ1-3	TRBD1	NA	CASSTGGFDGNTIYF
TRBV29-1	TRBJ1-5	TRBD1	NA	CSVGDRGSSQPQHF
TRBV6-6	TRBJ2-1	TRBD1	NA	CASNLRQGARQNEQFF
TRBV28	TRBJ2-6	TRBD1	NA	CASSPPGGSGANVLTF
TRBV6-1	TRBJ1-6	NA	few	CASSESPSRVNSPLHF
TRBV6-5	TRBJ2-1	TRBD2	NA	CASNPGGYNEQFF
TRBV2	TRBJ2-1	TRBD1	once	CASSVGTAGWNEQFF
TRBV6-1	TRBJ2-6	TRBD1	once	CASSGWRQGAGGANVLTF
TRBV11-1	TRBJ2-2	NA	few	CASSRSAGSQAGELFF